Listed below are T cell receptor beta chains from one sample, sequenced in a study of T cell responses to AZD1222 COVID-19 vaccine. Sequencing used immunoSEQ multiplex PCR; TCRdb keeps in-frame clones, though not all of them. Among about 220,000 clones listed, about 92% were seen once. The source was peripheral blood, collected on day 0 of MenACWY control vaccination. All receptors derive from an adult in good health. The CDR3 runs from the conserved cysteine through the conserved F or W. A D gene is named only where the DNA matches it firmly. A row's size may be missing; if present it is once, few, many or a size class.

DNA: TGTGCCAGCTCACCCGGACAGGGGGCGACTAACTATGGCTACACCTTC; CDR3: CASSPGQGATNYGYTF; size: once; J: TRBJ1-2; V: TRBV18; D: TRBD1
DNA: TGTGCCAGCAGTCCCCCCCTTGGAGACAGGGGGGGTTTATGGCAAGAGACCCAGTACTTC; CDR3: CASSPPLGDRGGLWQETQYF; size: NA; J: TRBJ2-5; V: TRBV6-6; D: TRBD1
DNA: TGTGCCAGTAGTGCCCGGGGGCGAAGAAATTACGAGCAGTACTTC; CDR3: CASSARGRRNYEQYF; size: NA; J: TRBJ2-7; V: TRBV19; D: NA
DNA: TGTGCCAGCAGAGGACAGGGGGTAACGAACACTGAAGCTTTCTTT; CDR3: CASRGQGVTNTEAFF; size: NA; J: TRBJ1-1; V: TRBV2; D: TRBD1
DNA: TGTGCCAGCAGCGTACAGGGAACCAACTATGGCTACACCTTC; CDR3: CASSVQGTNYGYTF; size: NA; J: TRBJ1-2; V: TRBV9; D: NA
DNA: TGTGCCAGCATGGGACTAGCGGCCTACGAGCAGTACTTC; CDR3: CASMGLAAYEQYF; size: NA; J: TRBJ2-7; V: TRBV5-4; D: TRBD2
DNA: TGTGCCAGCAGCGCTGACGCAGGGAGCAATCAGCCCCAGCATTTT; CDR3: CASSADAGSNQPQHF; size: NA; J: TRBJ1-5; V: TRBV5-5; D: NA
DNA: TGTGCCACCAGTGCGGCGAACAGGGGTGGCTACACCTTC; CDR3: CATSAANRGGYTF; size: NA; J: TRBJ1-2; V: TRBV15; D: TRBD1
DNA: TGTGCCAGCAGCTTAGGTTTGGACAGAGATACGCAGTATTTT; CDR3: CASSLGLDRDTQYF; size: NA; J: TRBJ2-3; V: TRBV11-3; D: NA
DNA: TGTGCCAGCAGCTTGGGCGGGGGGAGAGAAGAGACCCAGTACTTC; CDR3: CASSLGGGREETQYF; size: NA; J: TRBJ2-5; V: TRBV7-9; D: TRBD2
DNA: TGCGCCAGCAGCTTGGGCGGGGGCAATGAGCAGTTCTTC; CDR3: CASSLGGGNEQFF; size: NA; J: TRBJ2-1; V: TRBV4-1; D: TRBD2
DNA: TGTGCCAGCAGTTTCAGGGGCATGGGGACTGAAGCTTTCTTT; CDR3: CASSFRGMGTEAFF; size: once; J: TRBJ1-1; V: TRBV28; D: NA
DNA: TGTGCCAGCAGACAGGGTACAAATTCACCCCTCCACTTT; CDR3: CASRQGTNSPLHF; size: NA; J: TRBJ1-6; V: TRBV6-6; D: NA
DNA: TGTGCCAGTAACCTCGGGACACCTTCCTACAATGAGCAGTTCTTC; CDR3: CASNLGTPSYNEQFF; size: NA; J: TRBJ2-1; V: TRBV18; D: NA
DNA: TGTGCCAGCAGTGCTACAGGGGGCTTCTATAATTCACCCCTCCACTTT; CDR3: CASSATGGFYNSPLHF; size: NA; J: TRBJ1-6; V: TRBV7-2; D: TRBD1
DNA: TGTGCCAGCAGTTACGTGGCAGGGGGCAGTAATCAGCCCCAGCATTTT; CDR3: CASSYVAGGSNQPQHF; size: NA; J: TRBJ1-5; V: TRBV6-6; D: TRBD1
DNA: TGCGCCAGCAGCCAAGATATCCGTTCCCCTGAAGCTTTCTTT; CDR3: CASSQDIRSPEAFF; size: NA; J: TRBJ1-1; V: TRBV4-3; D: NA
DNA: TGTGCCAGCAGCCGGGGACGGCATGAAGGCTACACCTTC; CDR3: CASSRGRHEGYTF; size: NA; J: TRBJ1-2; V: TRBV2; D: NA
DNA: TGTGCCAGCAGCCCGGGTAGGGTCCCCACTGAAGCTTTCTTT; CDR3: CASSPGRVPTEAFF; size: NA; J: TRBJ1-1; V: TRBV7-2; D: NA
DNA: TGTGCCACCGCTGCCACGGGGCAACACCGAGGCTCTGGAAACACCATATATTTT; CDR3: CATAATGQHRGSGNTIYF; size: NA; J: TRBJ1-3; V: TRBV19; D: NA
DNA: TGTGCCACCAGTGATCCCCTTCGTATCGAGCAGTACTTC; CDR3: CATSDPLRIEQYF; size: NA; J: TRBJ2-7; V: TRBV24-1; D: NA
DNA: TGTGCCAGTAGCCGACCGGGTTATTCAACTAATGAAAAACTGTTTTTT; CDR3: CASSRPGYSTNEKLFF; size: NA; J: TRBJ1-4; V: TRBV19; D: NA
DNA: TGTGCCAGCAGCTTAGCTCGGGGGAACGGCTACAATGAGCAGTTCTTC; CDR3: CASSLARGNGYNEQFF; size: once; J: TRBJ2-1; V: TRBV13; D: NA
DNA: TGTGCCAGCTACTATGGGAAGCAGTACTTC; CDR3: CASYYGKQYF; size: NA; J: TRBJ2-7; V: TRBV6-5; D: NA
DNA: TGTGCCGCGGCCTTTACGAACACTGAAGCTTTCTTT; CDR3: CAAAFTNTEAFF; size: NA; J: TRBJ1-1; V: TRBV30; D: NA
DNA: TGTGCCAGCAGTGCCCGCCTTAGGGTGGGGACGGGCAATCAGCCCCAGCATTTT; CDR3: CASSARLRVGTGNQPQHF; size: NA; J: TRBJ1-5; V: TRBV6-2/TRBV6-3; D: NA
DNA: TGTGCCAGCAGCTTAGATTCTAGCTCCACAGATACGCAGTATTTT; CDR3: CASSLDSSSTDTQYF; size: once; J: TRBJ2-3; V: TRBV7-3; D: NA
DNA: TGTGCCTGGGACCTCCCAGGGGGTGAAAAACTGTTTTTT; CDR3: CAWDLPGGEKLFF; size: NA; J: TRBJ1-4; V: TRBV30; D: TRBD1
DNA: TGCGCCAGCAGCGAGGGGTTTGGCTACACCTTC; CDR3: CASSEGFGYTF; size: NA; J: TRBJ1-2; V: TRBV4-1; D: NA
DNA: TGTGCCAGCCACAGGGGGACAGGAAACACCATATATTTT; CDR3: CASHRGTGNTIYF; size: NA; J: TRBJ1-3; V: TRBV5-4; D: TRBD1
DNA: TGTGCCAGCAGCGTTAGACAGGGAGGGGACCACACCGGGGAGCTGTTTTTT; CDR3: CASSVRQGGDHTGELFF; size: once; J: TRBJ2-2; V: TRBV7-9; D: NA